The 28 T cell receptor beta chains given below trace back to one sample, sequenced in a study of blood T cell repertoires in COVID-19 (dated by TCRdb to 2020 to 2021). The library was prepared using the immunoSEQ multiplex PCR assay. Sourced from immuneACCESS, this table was stored by TCRdb with only in-frame sequences that have V and J called. A share of the clones is absent; for the studies checked, an unresolved V gene accounts for under half, and the remainder has no known explanation. Across this sample there are hundreds of thousands of clones, with about 86% seen only once. 10% of the sample is taken by the ten largest. The source material was PBMCs or T cells enriched from blood (not recorded which). The receptors shown here come from a woman aged 50 to 60 who had recovered from COVID-19.

This chain uses TRBV7-2 with TRBJ1-5, with a weak D call TRBD1 (5 bases). From germline, CDR1 is SGHTA and CDR2 FQGNSA. The CDR3 consists of 15 residues. V was trimmed by 4 bases and J by 7 bases, leaving 17 bases between them. CDR3 in DNA: TGTGCCAGCAGCTCGCCCGGGGGGAGTGGGCAGCCCCAGCATTTT. This encodes CASSSPGGSGQPQHF.

The rearrangement joins TRBV5-6 to TRBJ2-7; D is possibly TRBD2 (6 bases). Germline V gives CDR1 SGHDT, CDR2 YYEEEE. The CDR3 runs to 13 residues. The V end was cut by 4 bases, the J end by 2 bases, with 10 bases between. CDR3 loop: CASSRDFPYEQYF. In nucleotides, the CDR3 is TGTGCCAGCAGCCGGGACTTCCCCTACGAGCAGTACTTC.

CDR3 loop: CASSIDTSGNYGYTF. The DNA for the CDR3 is TGTGCCAGTAGTATAGATACCTCAGGAAACTATGGCTACACCTTC. The V call is TRBV19, the J call TRBJ1-2; D is uncertain. Trimming stripped 0 bases from V and 2 bases from J, with 10 bases between. This CDR3 is built from 15 residues. CDR1 is LNHDA, CDR2 SQIVND, per germline (reference sequence).

CDR3 loop: CASSYGLAGDTDTQYF. The CDR3 nucleotides are TGCGCCAGCAGCTATGGACTAGCGGGGGACACAGATACGCAGTATTTT. The J gene is TRBJ2-3, the V gene TRBV5-1, with TRBD2 matching over 13 bases. Per germline, CDR1 SGHRS and CDR2 YFSETQ. Trimming took 3 bases from V and 2 from J; bases not matched to a gene: 3. CDR3 length equals 16 residues.

This clone was counted once. V and J are TRBV9 and TRBJ2-4; 13 nucleotides line up with TRBD2. V lost 0 bases, J lost 7 bases, and 10 bases stayed unmatched. The CDR3 length is 18 residues. Germline V gene lookup returns CDR1 SGDLS and CDR2 YYNGEE. The CDR3 coding sequence is TGTGCCAGCAGCGTAGCTACGCGGACTAGCGGGGGCGGGAACATTCAGTACTTC. Amino acids: CASSVATRTSGGGNIQYF.

The V gene is TRBV28, the J gene TRBJ1-3; D might be TRBD1 (6 bases). The CDR3 is made up of 17 amino acids. V was clipped by 6 bases and J by 0 bases, with 18 bases between them. Germline CDR1 and CDR2: MDHEN and SYDVKM. In DNA form, the CDR3 reads TGTGCCAGCAGCCGAATCTGGGCGACAGGCTCTGGAAACACCATATATTTT. It encodes CASSRIWATGSGNTIYF.

The chain has TRBV6-1 and TRBJ2-4; TRBD1 matches 7 bases. Per germline, CDR1 MNHNS and CDR2 SASEGT. The CDR3 runs 17 residues. V shed 4 bases, J shed 3 bases, and the junction held 12 bases outside the gene matches. Here the CDR3 DNA reads TGTGCCAGCAGTGGCCAGCCGGGACAGTGGATCAAAAACATTCAGTACTTC. It translates to CASSGQPGQWIKNIQYF.

DNA of the CDR3: TGTGCCAGCAGGGATACAGGGGGCCTAAACCACTTT. Translation: CASRDTGGLNHF. This chain links TRBV2 with TRBJ1-6; 9 positions match TRBD1. J was trimmed by 18 bases and V by 6 bases; bases with no gene match: 9. Germline assignment: CDR1 SNHLY and CDR2 FYNNEI. This CDR3 region has 12 residues.

The chain recombines TRBV7-9 with TRBJ1-5, with D possibly being TRBD1 (6 bases). The CDR3 sequence is 14 residues long. Trimming removed 4 bases from V and 5 bases from J, with 12 bases in between. CDR1 is SEHNR, CDR2 FQNEAQ, per germline (reference sequence). The CDR3 nucleotides are TGTGCCAGCAGCTCCGGGACACCCTATCAGCCCCAGCATTTT. As protein: CASSSGTPYQPQHF.

This chain joins TRBV27 and TRBJ1-1; 7 nucleotides match TRBD1. The CDR3 consists of 13 residues. The V gene's germline CDR1 is MNHEY and CDR2 SMNVEV (reference sequence). V gave up 6 bases and J gave up 4 bases; unmatched junction bases: 5. The CDR3 loop is CASSEQGSTEAFF. CDR3 DNA: TGTGCCAGCAGCGAACAGGGGTCCACTGAAGCTTTCTTT.

This clone was seen only a few times. V gene TRBV3-1 (or the pseudogene TRBV3-2) combines with J gene TRBJ1-5; tentatively, D is TRBD1 (6 bases). From germline, CDR1 is LGHDT and CDR2 YNNKEL (reference sequence). V was cut by 5 bases and J by 4 bases, with 12 bases left in between. CDR3 size: 14 residues. As DNA, the CDR3 is TGTGCCAGCAGCTTTGGACAGACTAATCAGCCCCAGCATTTT. Translating it yields CASSFGQTNQPQHF.

The rearrangement links TRBV11-2 to TRBJ2-1, with D perhaps TRBD2 (6 bases). Trimming took off 5 bases at V and 0 bases at J, with 17 bases between the two ends. CDR1 and CDR2 (germline): SGHAT, FQNNGV. The CDR3 is 17 amino acids. CDR3 sequence: CASSTLGLRLSYNEQFF. CDR3 coding DNA: TGTGCCAGCAGCACCTTGGGACTCCGCCTCTCCTACAATGAGCAGTTCTTC.

V is TRBV4-3 and J is TRBJ2-1, with D maybe TRBD1 (6 bases). Per germline, CDR1 LGHNA and CDR2 YSLEER. The V gene lost 3 bases and the J gene lost 0 bases, with 15 bases spanning the gap. The CDR3 has 17 residues. The CDR3 coding sequence is TGCGCCAGCAGCCACTCGGGACAAGCCGGCTCCTACAATGAGCAGTTCTTC. Translating gives CASSHSGQAGSYNEQFF.

The chain joins TRBV12-3 or TRBV12-4 to TRBJ1-3; D gene unclear. The CDR3 totals 12 residues. V was clipped by 7 bases and J by 2 bases, with 6 bases between them. CDR3 coding DNA: TGTGCCAGCACCCAAACTGGAAACACCATATATTTT. Its translation: CASTQTGNTIYF.

On this clone itself: The sample carries other DNA sequences with the same CDR3. This sequence joins TRBV29-1 and TRBJ2-5; D uncertain. V dropped 4 bases and J dropped 5 bases, with 5 bases sitting between them. This CDR3 spans 10 amino acids. In germline, CDR1 is SQVTM, CDR2 ANQGSEA. Here the CDR3 DNA reads TGCAGCGTTGTCAGGGAGACCCAGTACTTC. Protein product: CSVVRETQYF.

The rearrangement links TRBV19 to TRBJ2-1; TRBD2 aligns across 11 bases. V was pared by 7 bases and J by 5 bases, with 4 bases of the junction left unmatched. Germline V lookup: CDR1 LNHDA, CDR2 SQIVND (reference sequence). There are 14 residues in the CDR3. CDR3 in DNA: TGTGCCAGTAAACCGGGACTAGCGGACAATGAGCAGTTCTTC. Its translation: CASKPGLADNEQFF.

This clone was observed a handful of times. The V gene is TRBV7-8, the J gene TRBJ1-2, with TRBD1 matching over 7 bases. Germline assignment: CDR1 SGHVS and CDR2 FQNEAQ. This CDR3 comprises 17 residues. J lost 4 bases, V lost 1 base, and 12 bases had no gene match. This chain's CDR3 is CASSLEKTGYYPYGYTF. Written as DNA, the CDR3 is TGTGCCAGCAGCTTAGAAAAGACAGGGTATTATCCCTATGGCTACACCTTC.

The chain carries TRBV7-2 and TRBJ2-2, with TRBD2 matching 16 bases. CDR3 length: 17 amino acids. The trim removed 1 base at V and 6 bases at J, leaving 2 bases unmatched. CDR1 SGHTA and CDR2 FQGNSA come from the germline V gene. CDR3: CASSLGGTSGGAGELFF. CDR3 in DNA: TGTGCCAGCAGCTTAGGCGGGACTAGCGGGGGGGCCGGGGAGCTGTTTTTT.

The table lists this clone with a few counts. The V call is TRBV18, the J call TRBJ1-6; a possible D gene is TRBD1 (5 bases). Germline loops: CDR1 KGHSH, CDR2 LQKENI. CDR3 size: 15 residues. V lost 6 bases to trimming and J lost 5 bases, with 14 bases between them. CDR3 DNA sequence: TGTGCCAGCTCCCTACGACAGACTGATAATTCACCCCTCCACTTT. Its protein product is CASSLRQTDNSPLHF.

The J gene is TRBJ1-2, the V gene TRBV12-3 or TRBV12-4; possibly TRBD1 for D (5 bases). CDR3 length equals 13 residues. With 7 bases removed from V and 2 bases from J, the gap between germline ends came to 11 bases. CDR3 amino acids: CASTRRGNYGYTF. CDR3 DNA: TGTGCCAGCACCCGCCGGGGGAACTATGGCTACACCTTC.

This clone occurred a few times. The chain is built from TRBV5-1 and TRBJ1-1, with D perhaps TRBD1 (6 bases). The CDR3 extends over 14 amino acids. CDR1 SGHRS and CDR2 YFSETQ come from the germline V gene. Deletions cut 4 bases from V and 4 bases from J, with 14 bases between. CDR3 protein: CASSRDTSITEAFF. CDR3 DNA sequence: TGCGCCAGCAGCCGGGACACTTCGATCACTGAAGCTTTCTTT.

This clone was seen only a few times. The genes are TRBV9 and TRBJ1-1, with TRBD1 matching over 8 bases. The junction had 12 bases not matched to a gene; V was cut back by 0 bases and J by 11 bases. CDR1 and CDR2 from the germline V gene are SGDLS and YYNGEE. The CDR3 totals 15 residues. The CDR3: CASSVDPNGNRGAFF. The DNA for the CDR3 is TGTGCCAGCAGCGTAGACCCCAACGGAAACAGGGGGGCTTTCTTT.

This chain joins TRBV11-2 and TRBJ2-1; the match to TRBD2 covers 14 bases. The CDR3 is 20 amino acids. Germline V gene data show CDR1 as SGHAT and CDR2 as FQNNGV. Trimming cost V 0 bases and J 7 bases; bases outside gene matches: 14. The chain's CDR3 is CASSLDLLTSGGAHYNEQFF. Written as DNA, the CDR3 is TGTGCCAGCAGCTTAGATTTGTTGACTAGCGGGGGGGCCCATTATAATGAGCAGTTCTTC.

The chain links TRBV6-5 to TRBJ1-2; TRBD1 might be the D (5 bases). The germline V gene has CDR1 MNHEY and CDR2 SVGAGI. The CDR3 extends over 12 amino acids. Trimming pared 6 bases from V and 4 bases from J, leaving 9 bases between. In nucleotides, the CDR3 is TGTGCCAGCAGGGGGGGTAGCTATGGCTACACCTTC. Translating it yields CASRGGSYGYTF.

The chain combines TRBV6-5 with TRBJ2-7; weak D call: TRBD1 (6 bases). V was shortened by 3 bases and J by 3 bases, with 15 bases between the two germline ends. The CDR3 consists of 15 residues. Germline V gene lookup returns CDR1 MNHEY and CDR2 SVGAGI. CDR3 bases: TGTGCCAGCAGTTATCTTTTCCAGGGGCACTACGAGCAGTACTTC. Its protein is CASSYLFQGHYEQYF.

This CDR3 reads CASSQRQGLGNQPQHF. CDR3 sequence (DNA): TGTGCCAGCAGCCAACGACAGGGCTTGGGCAATCAGCCCCAGCATTTT. The chain recombines TRBV6-2 or TRBV6-3 with TRBJ1-5, with 7 bases lining up with TRBD1. Germline-derived CDR1 and CDR2 are MNHEY and SVGEGT. The CDR3 covers 16 residues. Unmatched junction bases numbered 10, after V lost 6 bases and J lost 2 bases.

The gene calls are TRBV7-2 and TRBJ2-5; the D gene is possibly TRBD2 (6 bases). Germline V gene lookup returns CDR1 SGHTA and CDR2 FQGNSA. This CDR3 contains 13 residues. V shed 9 bases and J shed 5 bases, with 16 bases lying between them. The CDR3 here is CASQRGSSETQYF. CDR3 DNA sequence: TGTGCCAGTCAACGGGGGTCCTCGGAGACCCAGTACTTC.

The V and J genes are TRBV6-5 and TRBJ1-5; the D gene is possibly TRBD1 (5 bases). The germline V gene encodes CDR1 MNHEY and CDR2 SVGAGI. CDR3 length: 13 amino acids. The germline V and J ends were trimmed by 8 bases and 1 base, with 9 bases remaining between them. In DNA, the CDR3 is TGTGCCAGCGGCGGGGGGAGCAATCAGCCCCAGCATTTT. Amino acids: CASGGGSNQPQHF.